This TCR beta chain emerged from a study of T-cell memory formation after mild COVID-19. It was 5'RACE with constant-segment primers that produced the TCR alpha and TCR beta cDNA libraries, which carried sample barcodes and UMIs. MiXCR, applied by TCRdb to the 5' RACE reads, yields one record per CDR3 protein. The data hold fewer than 350,000 distinct CDR3 sequences, with roughly 18% observed a single time. Findings of the study overall: Some clones that responded were present in memory (sampled pre-infection), which suggests cross-reactive memory joined.

This clonotype appeared a few times. Its antigen is as yet unknown. Sequencing input: PBMCs or a T cell subset sorted from them (not recorded which). This clonotype was obtained from a man between 18 and 35 years old who had mild COVID-19 (a few samples of this study predate the infection). Cell type and time point are not known.

The CDR3 DNA sequence: TGTGCCAGCAGCGGACTAGCGGGGGGGCCTGGCACAGATACGCAGTATTTT. It specifies CASSGLAGGPGTDTQYF. V is TRBV7-3 and J is TRBJ2-3, with 15 positions matching TRBD2. V lost 5 bases to trimming and J lost 1 base; unmatched junction nucleotides: 4. Germline V gene lookup returns CDR1 SGHTA and CDR2 FQGTGA. The CDR3 runs to 17 residues. The variable domain in full, with the rest retrieved from reference TRBV7-3 and TRBJ2-3, is GAGVSQTPSNKVTEKGKYVELRCDPISGHTALYWYRQSLGQGPEFLIYFQGTGAADDSGLPNDRFFAVRPEGSVSTLKIQRTERGDSAVYLCASSGLAGGPGTDTQYFGPGTRLTVL.